The clone carrying this TCR beta chain has just a few counts. The antigen is not known. 60 Vbeta and 13 Jbeta primers were used in PCR. Study processing details: In a later analysis, roughly 11 million of about 80 million unique beta chains occurred in at least two donors. The assay was immunoSEQ multiplex PCR, and TCRdb's table has in-frame clones only and misses some. V and J calls and clone size are copied from that table; D and trimming were computed from the DNA. The repertoire has over 100,000 clones, about 8.5% of them found once; the top ten carry 5.5%. The entry originates in a study of cytomegalovirus exposure and HLA in healthy donors. Study-wide results and caveats: A previous analysis found most TCR beta V segments productive roughly 90% or roughly 30% of the time.

This TCR was sampled from a man aged 35 to 55 in good health and CMV-seronegative. Sequenced sample: PBMCs.

The CDR3 DNA reads as TGTGCCAGCAGCGAACCCGGGTCGCTCTATGGCTACACCTTC. Translating gives CASSEPGSLYGYTF. This chain connects TRBV2 to TRBJ1-2; D not resolved. Germline CDR1 is SNHLY and CDR2 is FYNNEI. This CDR3 is built from 14 residues. Deletions cut 6 bases from V and 4 bases from J, with 15 bases between.